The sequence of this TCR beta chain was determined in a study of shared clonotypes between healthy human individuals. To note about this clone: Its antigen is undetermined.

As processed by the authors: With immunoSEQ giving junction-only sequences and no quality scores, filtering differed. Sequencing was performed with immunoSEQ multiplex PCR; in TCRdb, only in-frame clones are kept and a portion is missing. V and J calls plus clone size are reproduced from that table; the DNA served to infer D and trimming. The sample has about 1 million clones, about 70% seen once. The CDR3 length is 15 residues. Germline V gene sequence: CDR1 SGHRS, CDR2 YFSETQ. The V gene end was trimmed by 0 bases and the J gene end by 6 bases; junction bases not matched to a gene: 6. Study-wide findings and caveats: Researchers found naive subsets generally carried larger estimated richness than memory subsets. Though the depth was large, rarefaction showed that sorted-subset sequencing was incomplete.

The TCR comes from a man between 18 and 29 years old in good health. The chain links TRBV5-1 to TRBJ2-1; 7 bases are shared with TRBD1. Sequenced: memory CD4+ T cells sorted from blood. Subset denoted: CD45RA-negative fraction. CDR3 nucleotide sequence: TGCGCCAGCAGCTTGGGACAGGGTGTACGCAATGAGCAGTTCTTC. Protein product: CASSLGQGVRNEQFF.